The T cell receptor (beta chain) under discussion was sequenced for a study of blood T cell repertoires in COVID-19. Overall study context: In each case, the material was cDNA or gDNA derived from T cells, B-cell-depleted T cells, or PBMCs.

V lost 0 bases and J 1 base, leaving 22 bases between the germline ends. The germline V gene encodes CDR1 LNHDA and CDR2 SQIVND (reference sequence). The CDR3 is 19 amino acids. Repertoires were generated with immunoSEQ multiplex PCR, while TCRdb's copy carries only in-frame clones and drops some. Seen here are over 130,000 clones, 70% to 90% observed once, and the top ten hold about 5.8%. This sequence originates from a human donor in a cohort sampled during active COVID-19. The V gene is TRBV19, the J gene TRBJ2-7, with a tentative D call TRBD1 (6 bases). Sequencing input: peripheral blood. CDR3 DNA: TGTGCCAGTAGTATAGATTTTTTCCTCCGGACAGCTTATTCCTACGAGCAGTACTTC. This translates into CASSIDFFLRTAYSYEQYF.